The source of this T cell receptor beta chain is a study of CD8 T cells in ankylosing spondylitis. This clonotype was counted many times. Its antigen remains unknown. TCRdb used MiXCR to reprocess the 5' RACE reads, holding one entry per CDR3 protein. The sample has about 200,000 distinct CDR3 sequences, 5.5% to 7.5% seen once. Study-level points and caveats: A TCR beta motif of about eight highly homologous variants appeared characteristic of ankylosing spondylitis blood.

Germline V CDR1 and CDR2: SGHDT, YYEEEE. The CDR3 runs to 13 residues. V lost 4 bases to trimming and J lost 10 bases, with 17 bases between them. The sequenced sample consisted of blood, either unsorted or a sorted T cell fraction (not recorded which). The chain uses TRBV5-6 and TRBJ1-1, with D possibly matching TRBD1 (6 bases). This sequence was found in a male donor with ankylosing spondylitis. The CDR3 sequence is CASSPTGNLGAFF. The CDR3 nucleotides read TGTGCCAGCAGCCCAACAGGGAACCTGGGAGCTTTCTTT.